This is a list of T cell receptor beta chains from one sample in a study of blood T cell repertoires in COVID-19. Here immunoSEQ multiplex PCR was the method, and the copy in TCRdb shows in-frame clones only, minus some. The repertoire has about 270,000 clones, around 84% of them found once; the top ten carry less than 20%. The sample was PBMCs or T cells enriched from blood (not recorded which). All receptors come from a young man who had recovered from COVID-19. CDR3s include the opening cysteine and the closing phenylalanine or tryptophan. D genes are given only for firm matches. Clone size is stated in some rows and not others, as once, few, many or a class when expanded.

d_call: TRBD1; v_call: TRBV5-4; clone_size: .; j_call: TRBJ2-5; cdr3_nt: TGTGCCAGCAGCCTGGGACAGGGGCGGCAAGAGACCCAGTACTTC; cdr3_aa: CASSLGQGRQETQYF
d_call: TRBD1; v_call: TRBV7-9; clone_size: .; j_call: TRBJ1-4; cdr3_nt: TGTGCCAGCAGCCAACTGGCAGGGGGCATGGAAAAACTGTTTTTT; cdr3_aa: CASSQLAGGMEKLFF
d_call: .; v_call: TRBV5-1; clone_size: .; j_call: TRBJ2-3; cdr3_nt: TGCGCCAGCAGGCCTCAGGGTCCAGATACGCAGTATTTT; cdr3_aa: CASRPQGPDTQYF
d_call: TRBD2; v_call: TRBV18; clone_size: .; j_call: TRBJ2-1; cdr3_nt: TGTGCCAGCTCTTCCGCCGGGCGGGAGGGCTACAATGAGCAGTTCTTC; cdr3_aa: CASSSAGREGYNEQFF
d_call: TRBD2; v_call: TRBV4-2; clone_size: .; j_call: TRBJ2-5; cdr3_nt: TGTGCCAGCAGCCAAGAACCTAGCGGGAGTGGAGAGACCCAGTACTTC; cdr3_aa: CASSQEPSGSGETQYF
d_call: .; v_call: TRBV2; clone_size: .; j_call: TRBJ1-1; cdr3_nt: TGTGCCAGCAGGCAACAGGGTTACACTGAAGCTTTCTTT; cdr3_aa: CASRQQGYTEAFF
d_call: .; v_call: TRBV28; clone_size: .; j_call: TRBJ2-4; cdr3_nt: TGTGCCAGCGCCTCCCCATCGACCAGGCTAGCCAAAAACATTCAGTACTTC; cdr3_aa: CASASPSTRLAKNIQYF
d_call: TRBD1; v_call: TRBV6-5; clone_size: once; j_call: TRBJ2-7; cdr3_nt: TGTGCCACTGCAAAAGGGACAGGCCCCAACGAGCAGTACTTC; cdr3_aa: CATAKGTGPNEQYF
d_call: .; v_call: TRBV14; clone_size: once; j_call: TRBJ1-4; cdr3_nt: TGTGCCAGCAGCCAAGGCGCTGCAACTAATGAAAAACTGTTTTTT; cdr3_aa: CASSQGAATNEKLFF
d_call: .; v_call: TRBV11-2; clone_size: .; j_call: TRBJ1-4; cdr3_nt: TGTGCCAGCAGCTCTACTAAGTCCGGTCCGGAAAAACTGTTTTTT; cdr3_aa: CASSSTKSGPEKLFF
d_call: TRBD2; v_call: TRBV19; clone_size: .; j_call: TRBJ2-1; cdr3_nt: TGTGCCAGTAGTATACTAGCGGTCCCCTCCTACAATGAGCAGTTCTTC; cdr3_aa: CASSILAVPSYNEQFF
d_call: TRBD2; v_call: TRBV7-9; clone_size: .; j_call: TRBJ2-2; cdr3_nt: TGTGCCAGCAGCGCCCTAGCGGGCCGGAACACCGGGGAGCTGTTTTTT; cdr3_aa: CASSALAGRNTGELFF
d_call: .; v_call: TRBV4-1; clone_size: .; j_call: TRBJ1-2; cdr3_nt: TGCGCCAGCAGCCACTTTGACAGCAACTATGGCTACACCTTC; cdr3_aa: CASSHFDSNYGYTF
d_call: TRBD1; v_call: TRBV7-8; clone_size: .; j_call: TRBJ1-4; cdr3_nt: TGTGCCAGCAGCAAAAGACAGGGGCAAACTAATGAAAAACTGTTTTTT; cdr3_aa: CASSKRQGQTNEKLFF
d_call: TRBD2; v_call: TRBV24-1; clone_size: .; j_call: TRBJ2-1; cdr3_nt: TGTGCCACCAGTGGGCAGGGACTAGTTTTCTTC; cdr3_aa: CATSGQGLVFF
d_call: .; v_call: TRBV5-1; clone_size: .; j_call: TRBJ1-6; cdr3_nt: TGCGCCAGCAGCTTCGGGAATTCACCCCTCCACTTT; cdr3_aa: CASSFGNSPLHF
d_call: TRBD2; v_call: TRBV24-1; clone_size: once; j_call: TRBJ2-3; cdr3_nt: TGTGCCACCAGTGCACTAGCGGGAGAGGGAGATACGCAGTATTTT; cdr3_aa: CATSALAGEGDTQYF
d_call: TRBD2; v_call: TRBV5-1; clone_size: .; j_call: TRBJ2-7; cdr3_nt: TGCGCCAGCAGCCTGGGACTAGCGGCTATCTACGAGCAGTACTTC; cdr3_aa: CASSLGLAAIYEQYF
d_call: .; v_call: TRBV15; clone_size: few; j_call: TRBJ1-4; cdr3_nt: TGTGCCACCAGCAAAAAGCACGAGGGGGCAACTAATGAAAAACTGTTTTTT; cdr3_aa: CATSKKHEGATNEKLFF
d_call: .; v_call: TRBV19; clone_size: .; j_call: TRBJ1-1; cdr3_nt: TGTGCCAGTAGTATTTTTAGCTCGAACACTGAAGCTTTCTTT; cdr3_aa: CASSIFSSNTEAFF
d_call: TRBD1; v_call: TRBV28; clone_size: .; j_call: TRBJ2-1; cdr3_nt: TGTGCCAGCACCTGGGGCAGGGGGTCCTACAATGAGCAGTTCTTC; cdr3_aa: CASTWGRGSYNEQFF
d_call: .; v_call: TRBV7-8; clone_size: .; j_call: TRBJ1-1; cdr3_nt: TGTGCCAGCAGCTTGGTCAGGGGCCGAATGAACACTGAAGCTTTCTTT; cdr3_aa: CASSLVRGRMNTEAFF
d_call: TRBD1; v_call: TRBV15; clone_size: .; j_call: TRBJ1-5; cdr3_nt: TGTGCCACCAGCGTGGGACAGGACAATCAGCCCCAGCATTTT; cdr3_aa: CATSVGQDNQPQHF
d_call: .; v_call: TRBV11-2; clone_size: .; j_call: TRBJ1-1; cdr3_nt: TGTGCCAGCAGACAAACGAACACTGAAGCTTTCTTT; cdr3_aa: CASRQTNTEAFF
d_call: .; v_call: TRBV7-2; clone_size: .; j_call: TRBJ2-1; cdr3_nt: TGTGCCAGTAAAACCGGGGGACTGAATGAGCAGTTCTTC; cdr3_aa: CASKTGGLNEQFF
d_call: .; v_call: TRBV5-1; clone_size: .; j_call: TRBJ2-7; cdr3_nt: TGCGCCAGCAGCTTGGGTAGCAAAGACTTCTACGAGCAGTACTTC; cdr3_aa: CASSLGSKDFYEQYF
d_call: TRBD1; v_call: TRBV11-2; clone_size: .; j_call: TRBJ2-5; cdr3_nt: TGTGCCAGCAGCTTTAATGGACAGGGATTGGAGACCCAGTACTTC; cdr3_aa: CASSFNGQGLETQYF